This T cell receptor (beta chain) was observed in a study of blood T cell repertoires in COVID-19. Source study methods: Amplification of reference gene primers was used by the study to estimate nucleated cell counts. Produced via immunoSEQ multiplex PCR; TCRdb's table is partial and in-frame only. V, J and clone size were drawn from that table, and D and trimming were deduced from the DNA. The data show some 80,000 clones, 85% seen once. Enrolment of Seattle patients took place during active infection, and they were followed longitudinally. Per germline, CDR1 SNHLY and CDR2 FYNNEI. V was shortened by 8 bases and J by 4 bases, with 14 bases between the two germline ends. CDR3 length equals 14 residues.

Sequenced sample: peripheral blood. The chain uses TRBV2 and TRBJ2-2, with TRBD2 as a possible D gene (5 bases). The sequence came from a man in his 60s with COVID-19, enrolled during active disease. The CDR3 DNA sequence: TGTGCCAGCTACCGGCCCGAGGGCACCGGGGAGCTGTTTTTT. It is translated as CASYRPEGTGELFF.